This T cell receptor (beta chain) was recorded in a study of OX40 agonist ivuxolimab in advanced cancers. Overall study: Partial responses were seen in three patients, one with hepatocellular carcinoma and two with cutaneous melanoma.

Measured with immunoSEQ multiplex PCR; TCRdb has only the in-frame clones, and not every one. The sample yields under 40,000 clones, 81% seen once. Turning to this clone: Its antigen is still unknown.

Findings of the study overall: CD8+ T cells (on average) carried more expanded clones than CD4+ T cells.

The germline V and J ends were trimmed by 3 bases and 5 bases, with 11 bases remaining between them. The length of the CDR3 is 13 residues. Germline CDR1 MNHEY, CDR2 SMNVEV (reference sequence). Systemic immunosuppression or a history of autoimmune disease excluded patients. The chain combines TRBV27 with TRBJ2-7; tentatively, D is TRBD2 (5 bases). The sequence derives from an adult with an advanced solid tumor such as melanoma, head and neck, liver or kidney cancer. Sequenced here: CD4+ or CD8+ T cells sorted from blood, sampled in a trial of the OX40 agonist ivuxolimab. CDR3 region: CASSFNRRNEQYF. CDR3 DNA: TGTGCCAGCAGTTTTAATCGGAGGAACGAGCAGTACTTC.